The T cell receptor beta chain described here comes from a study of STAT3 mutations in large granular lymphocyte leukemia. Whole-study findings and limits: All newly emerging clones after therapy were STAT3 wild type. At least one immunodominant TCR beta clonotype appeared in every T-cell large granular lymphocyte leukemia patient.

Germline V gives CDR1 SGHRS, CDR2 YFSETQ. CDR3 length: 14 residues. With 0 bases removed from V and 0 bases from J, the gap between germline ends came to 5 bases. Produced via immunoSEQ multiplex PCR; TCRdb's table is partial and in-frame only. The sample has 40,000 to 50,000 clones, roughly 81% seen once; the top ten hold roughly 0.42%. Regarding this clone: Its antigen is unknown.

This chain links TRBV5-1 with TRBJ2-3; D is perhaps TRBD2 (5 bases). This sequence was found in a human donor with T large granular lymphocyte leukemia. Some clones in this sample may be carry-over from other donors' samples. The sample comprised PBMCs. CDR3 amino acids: CASSLGTSTDTQYF. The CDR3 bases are TGCGCCAGCAGCTTGGGGACTAGCACAGATACGCAGTATTTT.